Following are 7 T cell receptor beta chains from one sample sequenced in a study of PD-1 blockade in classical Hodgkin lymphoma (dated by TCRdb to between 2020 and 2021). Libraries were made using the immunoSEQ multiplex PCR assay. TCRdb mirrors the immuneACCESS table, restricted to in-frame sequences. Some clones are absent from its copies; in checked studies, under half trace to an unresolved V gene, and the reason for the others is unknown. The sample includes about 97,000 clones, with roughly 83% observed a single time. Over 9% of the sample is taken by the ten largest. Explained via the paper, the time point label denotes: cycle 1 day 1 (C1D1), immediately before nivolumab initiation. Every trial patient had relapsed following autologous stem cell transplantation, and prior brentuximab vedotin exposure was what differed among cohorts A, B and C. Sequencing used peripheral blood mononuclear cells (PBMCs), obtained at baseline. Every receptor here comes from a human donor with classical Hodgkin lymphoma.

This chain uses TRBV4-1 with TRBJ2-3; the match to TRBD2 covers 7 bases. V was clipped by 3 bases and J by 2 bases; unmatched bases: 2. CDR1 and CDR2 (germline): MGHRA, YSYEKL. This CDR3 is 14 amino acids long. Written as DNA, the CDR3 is TGCGCCAGCAGCCATCTAGCGGACACAGATACGCAGTATTTT. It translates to CASSHLADTDTQYF.

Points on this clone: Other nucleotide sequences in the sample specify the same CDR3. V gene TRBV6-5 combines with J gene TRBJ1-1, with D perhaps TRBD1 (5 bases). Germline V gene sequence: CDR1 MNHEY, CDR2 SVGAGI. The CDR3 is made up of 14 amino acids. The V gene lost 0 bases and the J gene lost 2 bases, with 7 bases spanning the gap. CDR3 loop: CASSYSGGNTEAFF. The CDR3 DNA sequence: TGTGCCAGCAGTTACTCGGGGGGAAACACTGAAGCTTTCTTT.

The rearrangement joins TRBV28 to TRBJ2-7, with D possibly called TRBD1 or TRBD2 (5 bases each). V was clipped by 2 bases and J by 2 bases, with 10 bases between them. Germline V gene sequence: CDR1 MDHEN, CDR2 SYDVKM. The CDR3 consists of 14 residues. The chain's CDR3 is CASSLVRDAYEQYF. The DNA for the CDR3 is TGTGCCAGCAGTTTAGTCCGGGACGCCTACGAGCAGTACTTC.

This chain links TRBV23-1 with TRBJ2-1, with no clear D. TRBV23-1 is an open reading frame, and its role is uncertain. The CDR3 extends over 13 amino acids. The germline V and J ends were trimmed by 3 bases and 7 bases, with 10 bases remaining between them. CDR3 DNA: TGCGCCAGCAGTCACTCCGACCAGAATGAGCAGTTCTTC. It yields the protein CASSHSDQNEQFF.

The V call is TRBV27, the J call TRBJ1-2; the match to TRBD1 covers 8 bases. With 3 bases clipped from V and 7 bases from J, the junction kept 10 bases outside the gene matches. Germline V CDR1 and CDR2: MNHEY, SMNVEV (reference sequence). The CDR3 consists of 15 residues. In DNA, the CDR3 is TGTGCCAGCAGTTTCACCCCCCGGGACAGGAGTGGCTACACCTTC. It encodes CASSFTPRDRSGYTF.

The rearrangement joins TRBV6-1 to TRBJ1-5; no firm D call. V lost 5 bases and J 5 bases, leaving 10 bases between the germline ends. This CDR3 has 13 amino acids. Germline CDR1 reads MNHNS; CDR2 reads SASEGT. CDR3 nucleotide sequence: TGTGCCAGCAGTTCAGAGCGGTATCAGCCCCAGCATTTT. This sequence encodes CASSSERYQPQHF.

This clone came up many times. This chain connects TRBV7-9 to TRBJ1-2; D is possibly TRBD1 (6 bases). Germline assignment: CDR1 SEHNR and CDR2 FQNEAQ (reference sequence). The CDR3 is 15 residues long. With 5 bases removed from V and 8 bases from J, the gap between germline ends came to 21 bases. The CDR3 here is CASSPKSGGLMGYTF. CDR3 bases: TGTGCCAGCAGCCCAAAGTCGGGGGGGCTGATGGGCTACACCTTC.